This T cell receptor (beta chain) stems from a study of early T cells in non-severe SARS-CoV-2 infection. From the 5' RACE reads, TCRdb called clonotypes with MiXCR, one entry per CDR3 protein. The repertoire consists of tens of thousands of distinct CDR3 sequences, with about 23% occurring once and the leading ten covering roughly 4.2%. This CDR3 region has 15 residues. CDR1 is MGHRA, CDR2 YSYEKL, per germline. V lost 2 bases to trimming and J lost 6 bases, with 16 bases between them. This clonotype was counted a few times. The V and J genes are TRBV4-1 and TRBJ1-1, with TRBD1 as a possible D gene (5 bases). This TCR was sampled from an adult who was a healthcare worker with PCR-confirmed SARS-CoV-2 infection or an uninfected control (not recorded which). The sample here was whole blood, taken at baseline. CDR3 amino acids: CASSQRFREGAEAFF. The DNA for the CDR3 is TGCGCCAGCAGCCAAAGGTTCAGGGAAGGGGCTGAAGCTTTCTTT.